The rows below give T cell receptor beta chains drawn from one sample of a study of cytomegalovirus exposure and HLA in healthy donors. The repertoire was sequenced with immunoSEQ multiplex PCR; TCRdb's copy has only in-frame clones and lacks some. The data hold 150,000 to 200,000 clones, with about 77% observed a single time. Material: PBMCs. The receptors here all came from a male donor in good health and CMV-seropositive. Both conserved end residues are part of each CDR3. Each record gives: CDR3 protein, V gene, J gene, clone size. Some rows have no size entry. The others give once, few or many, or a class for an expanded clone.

CASSLPTGTNTEAFF	TRBV5-1	TRBJ1-1	-
CASSSLRTNYEQYF	TRBV27	TRBJ2-7	-
CASSEGRARSYGYTF	TRBV6-1	TRBJ1-2	-
CASSLSGAYTGELFF	TRBV11-2	TRBJ2-2	-
CASSLNPGGRSTDTQYF	TRBV7-3	TRBJ2-3	-
CASRLFRSGAHQETQYF	TRBV12-2	TRBJ2-5	few
CASSLGQGETYEQYF	TRBV18	TRBJ2-7	-
CASSPGTGVYEQYF	TRBV7-9	TRBJ2-7	-
CASSPRAPGSYGYTF	TRBV7-8	TRBJ1-2	few
CASSYSTGYYEQYF	TRBV6-6	TRBJ2-7	-